The clone carrying this TCR beta chain was seen a few times. The source of the sample is a study of T cells in Graves' hyperthyroidism and ophthalmopathy. Amplified TCR beta CDR3 regions derived from RNA transcripts. Researchers ran a first-round RT-PCR on the TCR CDR3 using the HTBI primer set. Via MiXCR, TCRdb re-called the multiplex PCR reads, giving one row per CDR3 protein. In the table there are about 610,000 distinct CDR3 sequences, roughly 14% of which are singletons. With duration under 3 months, ophthalmopathy was active: Clinical Activity Score at least 3, NOSPECS at least 4. The PBMCs were taken from around 9 ml of fresh peripheral blood. The material sequenced was blood. The sequence came from a woman aged 40 to 50 with Graves' ophthalmopathy.

In nucleotides, the CDR3 is TGCAGTGCTGTCCGGGACCCAAGATACGAGCAGTACTTC. The encoded protein is CSAVRDPRYEQYF. V usage is TRBV20-1 and J usage is TRBJ2-7; D may be TRBD1 or TRBD2 (5 bases each). The CDR3 extends over 13 amino acids. V dropped 5 bases and J dropped 4 bases, with 15 bases sitting between them. Germline CDR1 DFQATT, CDR2 SNEGSKA (reference sequence).